These T cell receptor beta chains were read from a single sample in a study of CD8 T cells in ankylosing spondylitis. Each CDR3 protein is one row after TCRdb ran MiXCR on the 5' RACE reads. This sample carries 220,000 or so distinct CDR3 sequences, roughly 18% of them seen once, and the ten largest clones take under 45%. What was sequenced was blood, either unsorted or a sorted T cell fraction (not recorded which). These receptors originate from a male donor with ankylosing spondylitis. The CDR3 runs from the conserved cysteine through the conserved F or W. A D gene is named only where the DNA matches it firmly. The size entry is marked missing in some rows and otherwise reads once, few, many or a size class.

V: TRBV24-1
J: TRBJ2-1
D: NA
size: few
DNA: TGTGCCACCAGTGACCTGGACAGCTATGAGCAGTTCTTC
CDR3: CATSDLDSYEQFF

V: TRBV6-2/TRBV6-3
J: TRBJ1-4
D: NA
size: NA
DNA: TGTGCCAGCAGCACCGGGACATCAACTAATGAAAAACTGTTTTTT
CDR3: CASSTGTSTNEKLFF

V: TRBV9
J: TRBJ1-2
D: TRBD1
size: NA
DNA: TGTGCCAGCAGCCCAGGGACAGACTACTATGGCTACACCTTC
CDR3: CASSPGTDYYGYTF

V: TRBV6-5
J: TRBJ1-1
D: NA
size: NA
DNA: TGTGCCAGCAGTTACTACACGACGGACACTGAAGCTTCCTTT
CDR3: CASSYYTTDTEASF

V: TRBV15
J: TRBJ2-7
D: NA
size: NA
DNA: TGTGCCACCAGCAGAACCTCGGACGAGCAGTACTTC
CDR3: CATSRTSDEQYF

V: TRBV27
J: TRBJ2-5
D: NA
size: few
DNA: TGTGCCAGCAGTTTCACTTTCAGCACACCTTGGGAGACCCAGTACTTC
CDR3: CASSFTFSTPWETQYF

V: TRBV11-2
J: TRBJ2-5
D: NA
size: few
DNA: TGTGCCAGCAGCTTAGATGCGGTAGTAGAGACCCAGTACTTC
CDR3: CASSLDAVVETQYF

V: TRBV12-3/TRBV12-4
J: TRBJ2-7
D: NA
size: NA
DNA: TGTGCCAGCAGTTTCGCTGCCAGGGGAGCCTACGAGCAGTACTTC
CDR3: CASSFAARGAYEQYF

V: TRBV6-1
J: TRBJ2-1
D: TRBD2
size: few
DNA: TGTGCCAGCGGCGTTTTCGGGGGGTCCAATGAGCAGTTCTTC
CDR3: CASGVFGGSNEQFF

V: TRBV20-1
J: TRBJ2-7
D: NA
size: NA
DNA: TGCAGTGCTAGCCCCGACTCCTACGAGCAGTACTTC
CDR3: CSASPDSYEQYF

V: TRBV27
J: TRBJ2-2
D: TRBD2
size: many
DNA: TGTGCCAGCAGTTTAGTAGCGGGAGGGACCGGGGAGCTGTTTTTT
CDR3: CASSLVAGGTGELFF

V: TRBV20-1
J: TRBJ2-5
D: TRBD2
size: NA
DNA: TGCAGTGCTAGAGATGGAGCGGGGGCGGAAGAGACCCAGTACTTC
CDR3: CSARDGAGAEETQYF

V: TRBV10-3
J: TRBJ1-1
D: TRBD1
size: NA
DNA: TGTGCCACAGGAGGGGGCGCGAGCACTGAAGCTTTCTTT
CDR3: CATGGGASTEAFF

V: TRBV14
J: TRBJ2-6
D: NA
size: NA
DNA: TGTGCCAGCAGCCACTTATCCTTCTCTGGGGCCAACGTCCTGACTTTC
CDR3: CASSHLSFSGANVLTF

V: TRBV5-1
J: TRBJ1-6
D: TRBD1
size: NA
DNA: TGCGCCAGCAGCTCCTTCGGACAGGTTGGGAATTCACCCCTCCACTTT
CDR3: CASSSFGQVGNSPLHF

V: TRBV6-5
J: TRBJ1-1
D: NA
size: NA
DNA: TGTGCCAGCAGATATAATGGGGGGACTGAAGCTTTCTTT
CDR3: CASRYNGGTEAFF

V: TRBV20-1
J: TRBJ2-5
D: NA
size: few
DNA: TGCAGTGCTAGACTTCTGAGGGCCGGGCCCCGGGAGACCCAGTACTTC
CDR3: CSARLLRAGPRETQYF

V: TRBV28
J: TRBJ2-2
D: TRBD2
size: NA
DNA: TGTGCCAGCAGCCCAGCGGGCTCTAGCGGGAACACCGGGGAGCTGTTTTTT
CDR3: CASSPAGSSGNTGELFF

V: TRBV27
J: TRBJ2-1
D: TRBD2
size: few
DNA: TGTGCCAGCAGTTCGCCCATAGCGGGTGGTCGACATGAGCAGTTCTTC
CDR3: CASSSPIAGGRHEQFF

V: TRBV15
J: TRBJ1-1
D: TRBD1
size: NA
DNA: TGTGCCACCAGCAGAGATCGAGGGGGCGCAGGTCTTGAAGCTTTCTTT
CDR3: CATSRDRGGAGLEAFF

V: TRBV4-3
J: TRBJ2-7
D: TRBD1
size: few
DNA: TGCGCCAGCAGCCAAGAAGGGACAGGGACCGCCTACGAGCAGTACTTC
CDR3: CASSQEGTGTAYEQYF

V: TRBV28
J: TRBJ1-1
D: NA
size: NA
DNA: TGTGCCATTCATCCTGTGAAGACAGACCACACTGAAGCTTTCTTT
CDR3: CAIHPVKTDHTEAFF

V: TRBV4-1
J: TRBJ1-5
D: NA
size: few
DNA: TGCGCCAGCAGCCAAGACACCGATAGCAATCAGCCCCAGCATTTT
CDR3: CASSQDTDSNQPQHF

V: TRBV20-1
J: TRBJ2-1
D: TRBD2
size: once
DNA: TGCAGTGCTGCCCGACTAGCGGGGGGGCCAAGTGAGCAGTTCTTC
CDR3: CSAARLAGGPSEQFF

V: TRBV12-3/TRBV12-4
J: TRBJ2-2
D: NA
size: NA
DNA: TGTGCCAGCAGTTTTCGACTCTCCGCCGGGGAGCTGTTTTTT
CDR3: CASSFRLSAGELFF

V: TRBV9
J: TRBJ2-7
D: NA
size: few
DNA: TGTGCCAGCAGCGTAGCGTTGGGAGGCGAGCAGTACTTC
CDR3: CASSVALGGEQYF

V: TRBV9
J: TRBJ2-5
D: TRBD2
size: few
DNA: TGTGCCAGCAGCAACGAACGGGGGGTCCTAGGCGAGACCCAGTACTTC
CDR3: CASSNERGVLGETQYF

V: TRBV12-3/TRBV12-4
J: TRBJ2-1
D: NA
size: NA
DNA: TGTGCCAGCAGTTGGGGGACCTTCGGCAATGAGCAGTTCTTC
CDR3: CASSWGTFGNEQFF

V: TRBV5-1
J: TRBJ2-5
D: TRBD2
size: few
DNA: TGCGCCAGCAGCCTCGGACTAGCGGAGTACCAAGAGACCCAGTACTTC
CDR3: CASSLGLAEYQETQYF

V: TRBV11-2
J: TRBJ1-5
D: NA
size: NA
DNA: TGTGCCAGCAGCGGCCCGACAGAATACAATCAGCCCCAGCATTTT
CDR3: CASSGPTEYNQPQHF

V: TRBV12-3/TRBV12-4
J: TRBJ1-2
D: NA
size: few
DNA: TGTGCCAGCAGATCGTGGGCCACCGAGGGGACTAACTATGGCTACACCTTC
CDR3: CASRSWATEGTNYGYTF

V: TRBV4-1
J: TRBJ1-1
D: TRBD1
size: many
DNA: TGCGCCAGCAGCCAAGATGTGTCGGAGGGGGCGCTCACTGAAGCTTTCTTT
CDR3: CASSQDVSEGALTEAFF